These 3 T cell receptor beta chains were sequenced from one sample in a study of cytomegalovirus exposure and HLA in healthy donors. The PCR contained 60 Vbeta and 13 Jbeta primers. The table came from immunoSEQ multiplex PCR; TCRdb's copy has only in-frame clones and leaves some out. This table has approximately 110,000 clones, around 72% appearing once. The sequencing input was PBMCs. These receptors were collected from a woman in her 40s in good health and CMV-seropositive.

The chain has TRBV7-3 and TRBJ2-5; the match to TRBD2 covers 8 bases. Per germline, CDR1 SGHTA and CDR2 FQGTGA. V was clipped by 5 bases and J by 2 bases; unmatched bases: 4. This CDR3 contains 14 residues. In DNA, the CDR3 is TGTGCCAGCAGCACGGGGGGGAAGCAAGAGACCCAGTACTTC. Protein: CASSTGGKQETQYF.

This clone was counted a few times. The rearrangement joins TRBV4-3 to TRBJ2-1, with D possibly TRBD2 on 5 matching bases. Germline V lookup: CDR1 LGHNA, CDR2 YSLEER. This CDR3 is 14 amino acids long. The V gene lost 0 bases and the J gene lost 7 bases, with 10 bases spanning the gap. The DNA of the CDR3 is TGCGCCAGCAGCCAAGATAGGGCGGGTAATGAGCAGTTCTTC. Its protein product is CASSQDRAGNEQFF.

CDR3 coding DNA: TGTGCCAGCAGGGGCTCGAACACCGGGGAGCTGTTTTTT. This encodes CASRGSNTGELFF. The chain links TRBV6-6 to TRBJ2-2; D ambiguous. Trimming removed 6 bases at V and 0 bases at J, with 5 bases between. Germline CDR1 and CDR2: MNHNY and SVGAGI (reference sequence). The CDR3 extends over 13 amino acids.